Here is one T cell receptor beta chain with its context. What it recognizes is unknown. This record belongs to a study of shared clonotypes between healthy human individuals. The CDR3 loop spans 15 amino acids. The V and J ends lost 5 bases and 1 base respectively, with 12 bases between them. The V gene's germline CDR1 is SGHNT and CDR2 YENEEA. Whole-study results and caveats: Among a handful of donors, roughly 5.4% of naive CD4 clonotypes were found in common. Tissue TCR repertoires likely differ from these blood-only repertoires.

Per the original data handling: Owing to the provision of junction-only sequences devoid of quality scores by immunoSEQ, filtering differed. Produced via immunoSEQ multiplex PCR; TCRdb's table is partial and in-frame only. That table is the source of V, J and clone size, and D and trimming were worked out from the DNA. This repertoire shows approximately 1.4 million clones, 95% to 99% found once; its top ten account for about 0.4%. This TCR came from a man younger than 40 in good health. The sample consisted of naive CD4+ T cells sorted from blood. Subset defined: CD45RA+ positively selected. The rearrangement uses TRBV11-3 and TRBJ2-1; D possibly corresponds to TRBD2 (6 bases). Here the CDR3 reads CASSGLGGSYNEQFF. The CDR3 nucleotides read TGTGCCAGCAGCGGCTTGGGGGGATCCTACAATGAGCAGTTCTTC.